These 26 T cell receptor beta chains were all obtained from the same sample, sequenced in a study of blood T cell repertoires in COVID-19. Produced via immunoSEQ multiplex PCR; TCRdb's table is partial and in-frame only. The table lists around 300,000 clones, roughly 90% of them singletons. Source material: peripheral blood. These receptors originate from a woman aged 40 to 50 who had recovered from COVID-19.

The V gene is TRBV6-5, the J gene TRBJ2-1; TRBD1 is a possible D gene (5 bases). CDR3 size: 12 residues. The germline gives CDR1 MNHEY, CDR2 SVGAGI. The ends were cut back, 7 bases at V and 7 bases at J, with 11 bases in the middle. This CDR3 is CASTSQGNEQFF. In DNA, the CDR3 is TGTGCCAGCACTAGTCAGGGAAATGAGCAGTTCTTC.

The rearrangement uses TRBV24-1 and TRBJ2-7, with D possibly being TRBD2 (6 bases). The CDR3 totals 16 residues. CDR1 KGHDR and CDR2 SFDVKD come from the germline V gene. With 2 bases removed from V and 1 base from J, the gap between germline ends came to 14 bases. The CDR3 spells CATSDSGAERSYEQYF. Written as DNA, the CDR3 is TGTGCCACCAGTGATTCGGGAGCGGAAAGGTCCTACGAGCAGTACTTC.

The chain carries TRBV18 and TRBJ2-5; perhaps TRBD2 as D (5 bases). Germline-derived CDR1 and CDR2 are KGHSH and LQKENI. V shed 6 bases and J shed 2 bases, with 13 bases lying between them. The CDR3 loop spans 14 amino acids. In nucleotides, the CDR3 is TGTGCCAGCTCGGGCCCGGGGAGTCAAGAGACCCAGTACTTC. Translating gives CASSGPGSQETQYF. The whole variable domain, remainder taken from reference TRBV18 and TRBJ2-5, is NAGVMQNPRHLVRRRGQEARLRCSPMKGHSHVYWYRQLPEEGLKFMVYLQKENIIDESGMPKERFSAEFPKEGPSILRIQQVVRGDSAAYFCASSGPGSQETQYFGPGTRLLVL.

The chain combines TRBV21-1 with TRBJ1-1; the listed D gene, TRBD1, was not tested against the DNA. TRBV21-1 is given as a pseudogene. The CDR3 is 17 residues long. CDR3 in amino acids: CASSNSSTGTRGTEAFF. In DNA, the CDR3 is TGTGCCAGCAGCAACTCCTCTACAGGGACCCGTGGGACTGAAGCTTTCTTT.

The V call is TRBV28, the J call TRBJ2-5; 9 nucleotides line up with TRBD2. The V and J ends lost 6 bases and 7 bases, in that order; junction bases with no gene match: 18. The CDR3 consists of 17 residues. Per the germline V gene, CDR1 is MDHEN and CDR2 is SYDVKM. The chain's CDR3 is CASSHGLARGIAGTQYF. As DNA, the CDR3 is TGTGCCAGCAGCCACGGACTAGCGCGCGGAATTGCGGGGACCCAGTACTTC.

The chain links TRBV6-5 to TRBJ2-5; D may be TRBD1 (6 bases). CDR3 length: 13 residues. Germline CDR1 and CDR2: MNHEY and SVGAGI. The V and J ends lost 3 bases and 5 bases respectively, with 10 bases between them. The CDR3 sequence is CASSYLQGETQYF. Here the CDR3 DNA reads TGTGCCAGCAGTTATCTGCAGGGGGAGACCCAGTACTTC.

The rearrangement uses TRBV27 and TRBJ2-3, with 10 nucleotides matching TRBD2. V shed 2 bases, J shed 3 bases, and the junction held 2 bases outside the gene matches. CDR3 length: 15 residues. Looked up from germline, CDR1 is MNHEY and CDR2 is SMNVEV (reference sequence). CDR3 sequence reads: CASSLLAGVTDTQYF. The CDR3, as DNA: TGTGCCAGCAGTTTACTAGCGGGAGTGACAGATACGCAGTATTTT.

This rearrangement joins TRBV19 to TRBJ2-1; D is possibly TRBD2 (6 bases). The CDR3 covers 18 residues. V was cut by 3 bases and J by 5 bases, with 23 bases left in between. CDR1 is LNHDA, CDR2 SQIVND, per germline (reference sequence). CDR3 DNA sequence: TGTGCCAGTAGTATGGAGGGTTCGGGCCTCGGAGAGGACAATGAGCAGTTCTTC. It codes for CASSMEGSGLGEDNEQFF.

With regard to this clone: This CDR3 is missing its conserved last phenylalanine or tryptophan, likely due to a read error. Because the CDR3's place on the DNA is in doubt, the DNA is left out and the CDR3 is given as listed by TCRdb. The rearrangement uses TRBV11-3 and TRBJ2-7; TRBD2, the table's D call, lacks a check against the DNA. The CDR3 is 12 residues long, ends included. Germline lookup yields CDR1 SGHNT and CDR2 YENEEA. This chain's CDR3 is CASSFGAGGAVY.

The V call is TRBV4-1, the J call TRBJ2-1; 14 bases match TRBD2. Germline V CDR1 and CDR2: MGHRA, YSYEKL. The CDR3 totals 19 residues. Trimming removed 0 bases from V and 8 bases from J; junction bases left unmatched: 12. CDR3 protein: CASSQDRGTSGSLGYEQFF. The CDR3 coding sequence is TGCGCCAGCAGCCAAGACCGGGGGACTAGCGGGAGCTTGGGGTATGAGCAGTTCTTC.

The V and J genes are TRBV23-1 and TRBJ2-7, with 8 bases identical to TRBD1. TRBV23-1 is given ORF status, its function remaining uncertain. The CDR3 spans 16 residues. J was trimmed by 2 bases and V by 6 bases; bases with no gene match: 12. The CDR3 region is CASSHRQGADAYEQYF. The CDR3 DNA is TGCGCCAGCAGCCACCGGCAGGGGGCGGACGCCTACGAGCAGTACTTC.

This sequence joins TRBV30 and TRBJ2-1, with 8 bases that match TRBD2. CDR3 length equals 16 residues. Germline CDR1 is GTSNPN and CDR2 is SVGIG (reference sequence). J gave up 7 bases and V 1 base, and 12 bases lay outside the gene matches. The CDR3 nucleotides read TGTGCCTGGAGTGACGATCTAGCGGGTCGTACGAATGAGCAGTTCTTC. Amino acids: CAWSDDLAGRTNEQFF.

The chain carries TRBV11-3 and TRBJ2-2, with TRBD2 matching 7 bases. This CDR3 has 16 amino acids. The germline CDR1 and CDR2 sequences are SGHNT and YENEEA. J lost 3 bases, V lost 4 bases, and 8 bases had no gene match. In nucleotides, the CDR3 is TGTGCCAGCAGCTCTCTCCGGACTAGAGACACCGGGGAGCTGTTTTTT. It translates to CASSSLRTRDTGELFF.

The DNA of the CDR3 is TGTGCCAGCAGCGTAGGAGGGACTTCGTACCAAGAGACCCAGTACTTC. Translated, it gives CASSVGGTSYQETQYF. The genes are TRBV9 and TRBJ2-5; a possible D gene is TRBD2 (6 bases). Deletions cut 0 bases from V and 0 bases from J, with 12 bases between. The CDR3 is 16 amino acids. Germline lookup yields CDR1 SGDLS and CDR2 YYNGEE.

V usage is TRBV7-9 and J usage is TRBJ2-4; weak D call: TRBD2 (5 bases). V was shortened by 4 bases and J by 12 bases, with 10 bases between the two germline ends. The CDR3 contains 11 residues. CDR1 SEHNR and CDR2 FQNEAQ come from the germline V gene (reference sequence). The CDR3 DNA sequence: TGTGCCAGCAGCTCCGGGGTTAGTCAGTACTTC. It translates to CASSSGVSQYF.

The rearrangement uses TRBV27 and TRBJ2-7; D not resolved. Germline assignment: CDR1 MNHEY and CDR2 SMNVEV (reference sequence). V lost 2 bases and J 0 bases, leaving 8 bases between the germline ends. This CDR3 has 14 residues. The CDR3 DNA sequence: TGTGCCAGCAGTTTAGCGAGGAGCTCCTACGAGCAGTACTTC. Its translation is CASSLARSSYEQYF.

CDR3 coding DNA: TGTGCCAGCAGCCGGACTAGCGGGACAGATACGCAGTATTTT. This encodes CASSRTSGTDTQYF. The chain uses TRBV5-6 and TRBJ2-3; 11 bases line up with TRBD2. Germline CDR1 is SGHDT and CDR2 is YYEEEE. This CDR3 has 14 residues. Losses at the gene ends were 4 bases for V and 3 bases for J; bases not matched to a gene: 1.

The chain couples TRBV29-1 to TRBJ2-5; 7 positions agree with TRBD2. Looked up from germline, CDR1 is SQVTM and CDR2 is ANQGSEA. V trimming: 5 bases; J trimming: 4 bases; junction bases outside the gene matches: 16. The CDR3 loop spans 16 amino acids. The CDR3 sequence is CSVKTPGGSAGETQYF. For the CDR3, the DNA is TGCAGCGTTAAGACCCCTGGCGGGAGTGCGGGAGAGACCCAGTACTTC.

CDR3 protein: CASSSGRAEYEQYF. CDR3 sequence (DNA): TGTGCCAGCAGTTCCGGCAGGGCAGAGTACGAGCAGTACTTC. V is TRBV7-6 and J is TRBJ2-7; possible D gene TRBD1, 5 bases. The CDR3 runs 14 residues. From germline, CDR1 is SGHVS and CDR2 FNYEAQ. Between the trimmed V and J ends, which lost 6 bases and 4 bases, there was a span of 16 bases.

The chain couples TRBV19 to TRBJ2-1; perhaps TRBD1 as D (5 bases). Trimming took 5 bases from V and 5 from J, leaving 13 bases between them. Germline V gives CDR1 LNHDA, CDR2 SQIVND (reference sequence). This CDR3 is 14 amino acids long. The CDR3 protein is CASSWATGDNEQFF. The CDR3 region has the DNA TGTGCCAGTAGTTGGGCCACAGGCGACAATGAGCAGTTCTTC.

This sequence joins TRBV28 and TRBJ2-1; 13 bases agree with TRBD2. The germline gives CDR1 MDHEN, CDR2 SYDVKM. CDR3 length: 16 amino acids. Trimming removed 3 bases from V and 15 bases from J; junction bases left unmatched: 14. CDR3 loop: CASSFGGLAGEGTAFF. CDR3 in DNA: TGTGCCAGCAGTTTCGGCGGACTAGCGGGAGAGGGAACCGCGTTCTTC.

This chain links TRBV18 with TRBJ1-4, with 7 nucleotides matching TRBD1. There are 20 residues in the CDR3. Germline CDR1 KGHSH, CDR2 LQKENI. V shed 3 bases and J 0 bases; nucleotides not matched to a gene: 16. In DNA form, the CDR3 reads TGTGCCAGCTCACCTTACGGACAGGCTGGAATGGGAGCAACTAATGAAAAACTGTTTTTT. This sequence encodes CASSPYGQAGMGATNEKLFF.

This chain connects TRBV7-9 to TRBJ2-7; no definite D call. This CDR3 is built from 14 residues. V dropped 2 bases and J dropped 2 bases, with 10 bases sitting between them. Looked up from germline, CDR1 is SEHNR and CDR2 is FQNEAQ (reference sequence). The CDR3 nucleotides are TGTGCCAGCAGCTTAACAGAAGGAACCTACGAGCAGTACTTC. This encodes CASSLTEGTYEQYF.

The chain is built from TRBV10-2 and TRBJ2-3, with TRBD2 as a possible D gene (5 bases). The V and J ends lost 4 bases and 0 bases respectively, with 11 bases between them. Germline values: CDR1 WSHSY, CDR2 SAAADI. The CDR3 runs to 15 residues. The CDR3 reads CASSGLSLSTDTQYF. As DNA, the CDR3 is TGCGCCAGCAGTGGACTAAGTCTTAGCACAGATACGCAGTATTTT.

CDR3: CASSSEPGTTRSNEQFF. The CDR3 region has the DNA TGCGCCAGCAGCTCGGAGCCCGGGACTACCCGTTCAAATGAGCAGTTCTTC. The genes are TRBV5-1 and TRBJ2-1; 7 positions match TRBD2. The V gene end was trimmed by 3 bases and the J gene end by 7 bases; junction bases not matched to a gene: 16. Germline V gives CDR1 SGHRS, CDR2 YFSETQ. The CDR3 spans 17 residues.

This clone appeared a single time. This chain's CDR3 is CASSLHRDQPQHF. CDR3 sequence (DNA): TGTGCCAGCTCATTACACAGGGATCAGCCCCAGCATTTT. This chain connects TRBV18 to TRBJ1-5; possible D gene TRBD1, 6 bases. Germline V gives CDR1 KGHSH, CDR2 LQKENI. This CDR3 contains 13 residues. V gave up 5 bases and J gave up 5 bases, with 10 bases separating them. The variable domain in full, with the rest retrieved from reference TRBV18 and TRBJ1-5, is NAGVMQNPRHLVRRRGQEARLRCSPMKGHSHVYWYRQLPEEGLKFMVYLQKENIIDESGMPKERFSAEFPKEGPSILRIQQVVRGDSAAYFCASSLHRDQPQHFGDGTRLSIL.